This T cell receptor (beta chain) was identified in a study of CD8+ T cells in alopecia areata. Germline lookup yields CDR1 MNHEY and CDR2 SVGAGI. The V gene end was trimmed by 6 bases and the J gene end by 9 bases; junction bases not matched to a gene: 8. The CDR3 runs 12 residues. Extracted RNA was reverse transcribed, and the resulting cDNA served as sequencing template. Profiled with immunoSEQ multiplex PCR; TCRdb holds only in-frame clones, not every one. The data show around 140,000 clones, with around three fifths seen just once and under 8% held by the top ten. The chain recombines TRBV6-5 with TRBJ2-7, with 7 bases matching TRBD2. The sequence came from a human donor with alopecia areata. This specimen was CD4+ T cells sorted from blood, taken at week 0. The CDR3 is CASRDGGSGQYF. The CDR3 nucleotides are TGTGCCAGCAGAGACGGGGGGTCGGGGCAGTACTTC.